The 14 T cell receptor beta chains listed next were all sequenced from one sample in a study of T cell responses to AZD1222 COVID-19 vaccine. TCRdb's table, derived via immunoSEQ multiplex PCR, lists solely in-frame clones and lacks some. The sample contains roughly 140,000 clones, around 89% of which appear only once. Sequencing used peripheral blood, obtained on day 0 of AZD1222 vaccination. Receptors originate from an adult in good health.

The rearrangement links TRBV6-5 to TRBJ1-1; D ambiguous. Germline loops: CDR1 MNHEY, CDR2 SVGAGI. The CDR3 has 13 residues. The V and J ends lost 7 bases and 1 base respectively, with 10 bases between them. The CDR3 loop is CASTPSGNTEAFF. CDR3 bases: TGTGCCAGCACCCCCAGTGGGAACACTGAAGCTTTCTTT.

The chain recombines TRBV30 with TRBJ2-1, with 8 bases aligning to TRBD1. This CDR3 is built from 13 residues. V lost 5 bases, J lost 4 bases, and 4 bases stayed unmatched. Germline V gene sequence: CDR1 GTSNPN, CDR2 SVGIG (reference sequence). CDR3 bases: TGTGCCTGGGGGACAGGTTTTTACAATGAGCAGTTCTTC. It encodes CAWGTGFYNEQFF.

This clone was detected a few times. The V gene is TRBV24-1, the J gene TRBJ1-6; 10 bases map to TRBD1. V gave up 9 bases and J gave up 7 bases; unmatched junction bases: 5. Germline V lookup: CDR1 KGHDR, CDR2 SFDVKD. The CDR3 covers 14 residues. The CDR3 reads CATAGTGENSPLHF. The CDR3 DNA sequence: TGTGCCACCGCGGGGACAGGGGAAAATTCACCCCTCCACTTT.

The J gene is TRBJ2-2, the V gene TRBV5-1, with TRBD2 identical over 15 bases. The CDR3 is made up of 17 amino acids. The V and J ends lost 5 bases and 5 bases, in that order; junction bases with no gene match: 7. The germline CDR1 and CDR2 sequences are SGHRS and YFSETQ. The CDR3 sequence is CASRRTSGRVATGELFF. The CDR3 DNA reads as TGCGCCAGCAGGCGGACTAGCGGGAGGGTTGCAACCGGGGAGCTGTTTTTT.

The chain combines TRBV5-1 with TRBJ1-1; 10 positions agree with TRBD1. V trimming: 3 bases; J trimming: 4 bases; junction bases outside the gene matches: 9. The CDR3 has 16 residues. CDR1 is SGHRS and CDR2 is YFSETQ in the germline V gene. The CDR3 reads CASSSARQGAGTEAFF. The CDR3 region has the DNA TGCGCCAGCAGCTCCGCCCGACAGGGGGCCGGCACTGAAGCTTTCTTT.

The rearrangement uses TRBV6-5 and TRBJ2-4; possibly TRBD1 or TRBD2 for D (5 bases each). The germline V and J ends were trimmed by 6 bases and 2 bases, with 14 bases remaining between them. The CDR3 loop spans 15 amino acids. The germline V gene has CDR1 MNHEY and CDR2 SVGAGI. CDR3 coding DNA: TGTGCCAGCAGACCTCTGGGACGATCCAAAAACATTCAGTACTTC. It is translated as CASRPLGRSKNIQYF.

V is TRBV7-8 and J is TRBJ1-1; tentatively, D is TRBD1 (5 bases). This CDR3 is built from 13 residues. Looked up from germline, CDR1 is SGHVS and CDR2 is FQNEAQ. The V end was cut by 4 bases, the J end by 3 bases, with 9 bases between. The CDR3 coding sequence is TGTGCCAGCAGCTCAGGGCCCGACACTGAAGCTTTCTTT. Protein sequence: CASSSGPDTEAFF.

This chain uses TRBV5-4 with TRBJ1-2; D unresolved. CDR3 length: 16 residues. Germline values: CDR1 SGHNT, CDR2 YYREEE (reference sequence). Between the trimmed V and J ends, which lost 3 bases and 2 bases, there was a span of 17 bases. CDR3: CASSWGGGWTNYGYTF. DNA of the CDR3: TGTGCCAGCAGCTGGGGTGGCGGGTGGACCAACTATGGCTACACCTTC.

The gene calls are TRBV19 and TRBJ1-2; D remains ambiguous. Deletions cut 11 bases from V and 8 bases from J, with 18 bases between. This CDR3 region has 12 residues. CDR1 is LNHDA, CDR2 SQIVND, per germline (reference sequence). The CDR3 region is CAGGRFGEGYTF. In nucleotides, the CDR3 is TGTGCCGGCGGCCGTTTTGGGGAAGGCTACACCTTC.

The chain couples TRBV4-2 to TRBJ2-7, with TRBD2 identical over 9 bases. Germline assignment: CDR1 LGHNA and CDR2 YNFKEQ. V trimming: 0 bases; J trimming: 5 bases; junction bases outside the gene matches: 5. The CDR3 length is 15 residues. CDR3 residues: CASSQDPGLANEQYF. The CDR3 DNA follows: TGTGCCAGCAGCCAAGATCCCGGACTAGCGAACGAGCAGTACTTC.

In DNA form, the CDR3 reads TGTGCCAGCTCACCAAGGGGGCGCCCTGAAGCTTTCTTT. This translates into CASSPRGRPEAFF. This chain joins TRBV18 and TRBJ1-1, with 7 bases fitting TRBD1. The ends lost 2 bases at V and 6 bases at J; junction bases unmatched: 3. Germline CDR1 reads KGHSH; CDR2 reads LQKENI. This CDR3 has 13 residues.

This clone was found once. CDR3 nucleotides: TGTGCCAGCAGCACCATTGACATCCGGAGGACTGAAGCTTTCTTT. Translating it yields CASSTIDIRRTEAFF. This sequence joins TRBV7-8 and TRBJ1-1; D unresolved. Germline assignment: CDR1 SGHVS and CDR2 FQNEAQ. V was pared by 5 bases and J by 5 bases, with 18 bases between. The CDR3 sequence is 15 residues long.

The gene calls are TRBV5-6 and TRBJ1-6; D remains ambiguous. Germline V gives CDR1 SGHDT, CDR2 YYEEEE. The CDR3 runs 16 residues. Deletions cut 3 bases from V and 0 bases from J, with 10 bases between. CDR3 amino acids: CASSSYFSSYNSPLHF. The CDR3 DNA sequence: TGTGCCAGCAGCTCGTATTTCAGCTCCTATAATTCACCCCTCCACTTT.

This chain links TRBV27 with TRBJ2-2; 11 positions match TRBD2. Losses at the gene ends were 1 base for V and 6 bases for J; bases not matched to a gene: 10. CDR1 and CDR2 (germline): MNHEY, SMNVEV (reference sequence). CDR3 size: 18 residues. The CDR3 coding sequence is TGTGCCAGCAGTTTATTGCTTAGCGGGGGGGCCGTATCCGGGGAGCTGTTTTTT. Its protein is CASSLLLSGGAVSGELFF.